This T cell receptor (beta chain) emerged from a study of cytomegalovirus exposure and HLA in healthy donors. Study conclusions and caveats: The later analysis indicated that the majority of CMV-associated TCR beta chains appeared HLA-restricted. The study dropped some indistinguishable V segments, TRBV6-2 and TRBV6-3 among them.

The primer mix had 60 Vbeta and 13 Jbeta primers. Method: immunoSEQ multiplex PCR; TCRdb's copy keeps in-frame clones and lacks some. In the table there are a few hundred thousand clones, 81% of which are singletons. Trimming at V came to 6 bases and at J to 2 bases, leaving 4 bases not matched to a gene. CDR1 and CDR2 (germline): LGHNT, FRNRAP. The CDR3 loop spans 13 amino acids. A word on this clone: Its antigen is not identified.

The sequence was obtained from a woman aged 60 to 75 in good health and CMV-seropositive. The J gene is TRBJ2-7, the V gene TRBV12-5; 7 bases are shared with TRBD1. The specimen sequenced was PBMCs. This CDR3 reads CASGRQGTYEQYF. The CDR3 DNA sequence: TGTGCTAGTGGGCGACAGGGAACCTACGAGCAGTACTTC.